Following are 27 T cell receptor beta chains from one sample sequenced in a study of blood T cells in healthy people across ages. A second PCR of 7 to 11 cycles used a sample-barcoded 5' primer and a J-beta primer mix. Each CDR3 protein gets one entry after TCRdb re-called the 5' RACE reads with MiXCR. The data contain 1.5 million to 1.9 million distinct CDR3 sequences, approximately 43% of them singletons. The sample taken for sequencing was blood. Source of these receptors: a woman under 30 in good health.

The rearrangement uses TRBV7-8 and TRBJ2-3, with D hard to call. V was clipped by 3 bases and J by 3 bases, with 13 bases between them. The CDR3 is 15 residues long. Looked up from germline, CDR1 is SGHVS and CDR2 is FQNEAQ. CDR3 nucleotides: TGTGCCAGCAGCTTGGTCCGGGTAGGAACAGATACGCAGTATTTT. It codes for CASSLVRVGTDTQYF.

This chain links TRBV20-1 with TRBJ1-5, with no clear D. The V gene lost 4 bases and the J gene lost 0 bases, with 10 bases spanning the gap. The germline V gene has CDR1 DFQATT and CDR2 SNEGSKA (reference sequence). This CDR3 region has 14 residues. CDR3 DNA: TGCAGTGCTATTCCGGGGAATAGCAATCAGCCCCAGCATTTT. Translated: CSAIPGNSNQPQHF.

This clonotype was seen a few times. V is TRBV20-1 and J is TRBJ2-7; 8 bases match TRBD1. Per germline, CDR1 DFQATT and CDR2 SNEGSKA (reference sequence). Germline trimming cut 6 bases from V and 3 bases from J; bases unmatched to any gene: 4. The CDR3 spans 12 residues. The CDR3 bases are TGCAGTGCGTGGGACAGGATCTACGAGCAGTACTTC. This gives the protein CSAWDRIYEQYF.

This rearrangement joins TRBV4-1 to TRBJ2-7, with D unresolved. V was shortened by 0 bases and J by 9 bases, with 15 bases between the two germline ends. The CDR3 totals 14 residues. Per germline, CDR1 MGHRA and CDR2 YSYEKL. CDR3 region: CASSQDVGFPPQYF. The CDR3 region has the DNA TGCGCCAGCAGCCAAGACGTCGGGTTTCCGCCGCAGTACTTC.

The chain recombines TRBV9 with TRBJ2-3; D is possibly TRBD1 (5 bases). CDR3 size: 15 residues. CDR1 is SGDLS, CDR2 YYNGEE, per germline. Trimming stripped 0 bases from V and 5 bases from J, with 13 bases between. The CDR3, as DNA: TGTGCCAGCAGCGTAGAATGGTCAGGGATAGATACGCAGTATTTT. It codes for CASSVEWSGIDTQYF.

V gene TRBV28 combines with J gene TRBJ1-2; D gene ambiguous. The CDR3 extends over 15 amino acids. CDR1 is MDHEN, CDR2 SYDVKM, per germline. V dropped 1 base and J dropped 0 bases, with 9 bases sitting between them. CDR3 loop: CASSLLGSANYGYTF. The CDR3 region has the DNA TGTGCCAGCAGTTTATTGGGCAGCGCTAACTATGGCTACACCTTC.

The CDR3 coding sequence is TGTGCCAGCAGTTTAAGGGGGGACAGGGGCTACGAGCAGTACTTC. Protein sequence: CASSLRGDRGYEQYF. The chain combines TRBV12-3 or TRBV12-4 with TRBJ2-7, with 10 bases aligning to TRBD1. The CDR3 sequence is 15 residues long. Unmatched junction bases numbered 4, after V lost 2 bases and J lost 3 bases.

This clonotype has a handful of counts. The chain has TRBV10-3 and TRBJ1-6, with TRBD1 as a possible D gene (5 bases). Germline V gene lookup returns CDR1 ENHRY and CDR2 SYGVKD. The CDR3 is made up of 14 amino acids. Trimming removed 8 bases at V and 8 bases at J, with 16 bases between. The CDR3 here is CAIGKDTFDSPLHF. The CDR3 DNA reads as TGTGCCATCGGGAAGGACACCTTTGATTCACCCCTCCACTTT.

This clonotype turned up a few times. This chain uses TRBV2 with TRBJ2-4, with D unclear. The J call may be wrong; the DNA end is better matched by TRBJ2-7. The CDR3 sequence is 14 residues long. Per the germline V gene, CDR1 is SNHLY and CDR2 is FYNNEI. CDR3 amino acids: CASRRYTDTYEQYF. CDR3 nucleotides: TGTGCCAGCAGGCGGTACACGGATACTTACGAGCAGTACTTC.

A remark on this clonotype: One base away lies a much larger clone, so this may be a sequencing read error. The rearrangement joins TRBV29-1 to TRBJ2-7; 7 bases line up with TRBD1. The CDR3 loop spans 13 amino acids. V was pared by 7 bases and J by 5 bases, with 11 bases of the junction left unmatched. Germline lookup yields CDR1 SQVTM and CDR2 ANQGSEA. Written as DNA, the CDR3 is TGCAGCGGTCTCCGACAGGGTAACCACGAGCAGTACTTC. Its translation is CSGLRQGNHEQYF.

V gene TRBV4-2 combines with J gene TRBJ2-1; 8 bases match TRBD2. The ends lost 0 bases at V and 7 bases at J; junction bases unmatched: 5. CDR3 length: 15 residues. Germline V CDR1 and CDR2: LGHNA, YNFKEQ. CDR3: CASSQDVAGRNEQFF. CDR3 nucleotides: TGTGCCAGCAGCCAAGACGTAGCGGGGCGGAATGAGCAGTTCTTC.

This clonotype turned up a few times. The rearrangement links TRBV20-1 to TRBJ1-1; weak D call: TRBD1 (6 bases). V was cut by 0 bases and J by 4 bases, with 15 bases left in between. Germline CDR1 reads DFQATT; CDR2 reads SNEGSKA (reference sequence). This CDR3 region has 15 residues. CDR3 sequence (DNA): TGCAGTGCTAGAGATACAAACAGGGAGAGCACTGAAGCTTTCTTT. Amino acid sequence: CSARDTNRESTEAFF.

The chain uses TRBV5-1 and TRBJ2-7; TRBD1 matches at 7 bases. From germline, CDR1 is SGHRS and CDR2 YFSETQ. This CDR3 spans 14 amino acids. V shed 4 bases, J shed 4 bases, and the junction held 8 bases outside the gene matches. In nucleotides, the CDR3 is TGCGCCAGCAGCATTACCGGGACAGCTTACGAGCAGTACTTC. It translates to CASSITGTAYEQYF. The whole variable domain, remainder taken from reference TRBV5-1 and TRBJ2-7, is KAGVTQTPRYLIKTRGQQVTLSCSPISGHRSVSWYQQTPGQGLQFLFEYFSETQRNKGNFPGRFSGRQFSNSRSEMNVSTLELGDSALYLCASSITGTAYEQYFGPGTRLTVT.

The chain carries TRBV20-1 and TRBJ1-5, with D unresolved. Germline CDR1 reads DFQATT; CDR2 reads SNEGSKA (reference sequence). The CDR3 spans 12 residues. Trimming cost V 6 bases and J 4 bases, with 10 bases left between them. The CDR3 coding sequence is TGCAGTGCCGGGAGGGAGAATCAGCCCCAGCATTTT. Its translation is CSAGRENQPQHF.

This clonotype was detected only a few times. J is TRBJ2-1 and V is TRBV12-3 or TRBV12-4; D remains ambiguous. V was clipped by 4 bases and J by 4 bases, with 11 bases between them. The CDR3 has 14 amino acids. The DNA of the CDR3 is TGTGCCAGCAGTTCCCCAGTCCCTTACAATGAGCAGTTCTTC. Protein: CASSSPVPYNEQFF.

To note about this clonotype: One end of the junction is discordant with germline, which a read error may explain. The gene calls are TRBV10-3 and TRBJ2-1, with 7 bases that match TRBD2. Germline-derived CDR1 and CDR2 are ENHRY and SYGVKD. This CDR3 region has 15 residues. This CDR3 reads CTISEGRERRNEQFF. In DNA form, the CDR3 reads TGTACCATCAGTGAGGGGAGGGAGAGGAGGAATGAGCAGTTCTTC.

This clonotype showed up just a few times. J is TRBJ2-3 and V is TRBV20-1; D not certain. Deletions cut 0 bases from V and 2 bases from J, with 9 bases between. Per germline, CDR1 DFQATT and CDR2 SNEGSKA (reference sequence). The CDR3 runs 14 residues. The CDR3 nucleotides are TGCAGTGCTAGAGATCGTGGGGACACAGATACGCAGTATTTT. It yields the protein CSARDRGDTDTQYF.

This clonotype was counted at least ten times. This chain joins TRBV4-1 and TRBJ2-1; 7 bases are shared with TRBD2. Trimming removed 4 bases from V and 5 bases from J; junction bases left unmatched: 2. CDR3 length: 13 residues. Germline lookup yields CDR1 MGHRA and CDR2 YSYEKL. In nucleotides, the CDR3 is TGCGCCAGCAGCCGGACTAGTCACAATGAGCAGTTCTTC. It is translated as CASSRTSHNEQFF.

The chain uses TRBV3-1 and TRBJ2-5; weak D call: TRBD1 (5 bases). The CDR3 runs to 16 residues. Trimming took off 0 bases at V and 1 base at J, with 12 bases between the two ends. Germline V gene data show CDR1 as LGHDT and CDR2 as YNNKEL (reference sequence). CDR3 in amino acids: CASSQDQGAIQETQYF. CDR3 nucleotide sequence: TGTGCCAGCAGCCAAGATCAAGGGGCAATCCAAGAGACCCAGTACTTC.

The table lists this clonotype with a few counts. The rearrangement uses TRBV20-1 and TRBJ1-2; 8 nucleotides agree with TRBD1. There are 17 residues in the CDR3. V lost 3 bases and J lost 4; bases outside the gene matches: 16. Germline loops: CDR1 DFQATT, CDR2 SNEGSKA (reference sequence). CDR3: CSASTPDRAPLPYGYTF. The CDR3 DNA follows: TGCAGTGCTAGCACCCCGGACAGGGCCCCACTCCCCTATGGCTACACCTTC.

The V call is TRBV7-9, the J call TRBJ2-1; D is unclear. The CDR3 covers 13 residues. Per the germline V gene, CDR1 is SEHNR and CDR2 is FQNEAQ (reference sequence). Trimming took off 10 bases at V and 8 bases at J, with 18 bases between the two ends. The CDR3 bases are TGTGCCACCGGAAGTGAGCGTAGGGATGAGCAGTTCTTC. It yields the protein CATGSERRDEQFF.

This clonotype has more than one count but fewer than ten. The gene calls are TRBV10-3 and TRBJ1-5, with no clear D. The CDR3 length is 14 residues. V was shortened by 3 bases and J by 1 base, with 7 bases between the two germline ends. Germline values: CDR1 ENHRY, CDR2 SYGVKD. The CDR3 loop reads CAISEDNSNQPQHF. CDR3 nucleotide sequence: TGTGCCATCAGTGAAGACAACAGCAATCAGCCCCAGCATTTT.

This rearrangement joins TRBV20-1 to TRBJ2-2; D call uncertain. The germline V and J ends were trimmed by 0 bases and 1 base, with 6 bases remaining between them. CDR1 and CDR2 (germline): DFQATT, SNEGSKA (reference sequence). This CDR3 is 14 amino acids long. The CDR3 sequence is CSARDLQNTGELFF. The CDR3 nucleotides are TGCAGTGCTAGAGATCTTCAGAACACCGGGGAGCTGTTTTTT.

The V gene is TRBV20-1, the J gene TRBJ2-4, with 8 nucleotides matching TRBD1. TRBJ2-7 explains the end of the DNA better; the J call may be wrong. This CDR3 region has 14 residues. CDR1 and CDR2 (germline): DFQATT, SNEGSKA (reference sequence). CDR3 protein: CSAGRTGLSYEQYF. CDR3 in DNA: TGCAGTGCTGGCCGGACAGGGCTTAGCTACGAGCAGTACTTC.

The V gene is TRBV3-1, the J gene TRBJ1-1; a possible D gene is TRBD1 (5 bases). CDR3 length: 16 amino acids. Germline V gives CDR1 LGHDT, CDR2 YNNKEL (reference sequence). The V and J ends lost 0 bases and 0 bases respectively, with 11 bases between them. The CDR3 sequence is CASSQDYGAMNTEAFF. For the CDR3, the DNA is TGTGCCAGCAGCCAAGATTATGGGGCTATGAACACTGAAGCTTTCTTT.

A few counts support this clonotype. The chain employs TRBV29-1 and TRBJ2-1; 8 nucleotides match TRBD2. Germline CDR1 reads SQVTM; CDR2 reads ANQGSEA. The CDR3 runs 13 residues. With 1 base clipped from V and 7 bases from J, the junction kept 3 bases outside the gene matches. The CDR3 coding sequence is TGCAGCGTTGAAGTACTAGCGGCAAATGAGCAGTTCTTC. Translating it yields CSVEVLAANEQFF.

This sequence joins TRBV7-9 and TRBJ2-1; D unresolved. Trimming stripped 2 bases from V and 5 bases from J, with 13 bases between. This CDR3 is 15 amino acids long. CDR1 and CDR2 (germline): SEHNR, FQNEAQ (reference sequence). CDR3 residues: CASSLMSGPHNEQFF. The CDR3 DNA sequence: TGTGCCAGCAGCTTAATGTCAGGCCCGCACAATGAGCAGTTCTTC.